The T cell receptor (beta chain) described here comes from a study of blood T cell repertoires in COVID-19. Study-level background: Sample material is recorded as cDNA or gDNA derived from T cells, B-cell-depleted T cells, or PBMCs.

Data came from immunoSEQ multiplex PCR; TCRdb stores just in-frame clones and leaves some out. The sample has more than 95,000 clones; 75% to 85% are singletons. With 6 bases removed from V and 4 bases from J, the gap between germline ends came to 18 bases. This CDR3 contains 15 residues. Germline values: CDR1 MNHEY, CDR2 SVGAGI. The chain recombines TRBV6-5 with TRBJ1-2; D is perhaps TRBD1 (5 bases). The source of this sequence is a woman aged 45-65 years with acute or convalescent COVID-19. The sample taken for sequencing was peripheral blood. The CDR3 here is CASSLGMGGGYGYTF. The CDR3 DNA is TGTGCCAGCAGCCTCGGGATGGGGGGAGGCTATGGCTACACCTTC.